This TCR beta chain is drawn from a study of shared clonotypes between healthy human individuals. Germline values: CDR1 SGDLS, CDR2 YYNGEE. This CDR3 spans 13 amino acids. Trimming took 3 bases from V and 2 from J, leaving 8 bases between them. Findings and caveats of the study: It was expected that sequencing depth would affect clonotype sharing among donors.

Running of the assay took place at deep level. For each subset, genomic DNA was distributed in equal portions over several immunoSEQ plates. Ten immunoSEQ deep assay plates were used to sequence the DNA of unsorted PBMCs. The table came from immunoSEQ multiplex PCR; TCRdb's copy has only in-frame clones and leaves some out. Among roughly 500,000 clones listed, roughly 80% were seen once. In its sample, this clone was seen once. Antigen: not known. Only one base separates this from a far larger clonotype, so it likely reflects a read error. The sample was PBMCs. The clonotype comes from a middle-aged woman in good health. Some clones in this sample may be carry-over from other donors' samples. This chain links TRBV9 with TRBJ1-2; D is undetermined. The CDR3 protein is CASSAPKNYGYTF. The CDR3 nucleotides are TGTGCCAGCAGCGCTCCTAAAAACTATGGCTACACCTTC.